A single sample gave rise to the 14 T cell receptor beta chains below, sequenced in a study of CD8 T cells in ankylosing spondylitis. TCRdb reprocessed the 5' RACE reads via MiXCR and lists one record per CDR3 protein. The sample has roughly 42,000 distinct CDR3 sequences; around 2.8% are singletons. Sequenced: blood, either unsorted or a sorted T cell fraction (not recorded which). These receptors were taken from a male donor with ankylosing spondylitis or in good health (not recorded which).

This clonotype was detected many times. V usage is TRBV9 and J usage is TRBJ2-1; 10 positions agree with TRBD2. With V trimmed by 4 bases and J by 5 bases, 6 bases remained unmatched. From germline, CDR1 is SGDLS and CDR2 YYNGEE. The CDR3 loop spans 15 amino acids. CDR3 coding DNA: TGTGCCAGCAGCCCAAGCGGGAGGGAGAACAATGAGCAGTTCTTC. Amino acids: CASSPSGRENNEQFF.

This clonotype was found many times. This chain connects TRBV21-1 to TRBJ1-1; the D call of TRBD1 is as the table states it, not checked on the DNA. TRBV21-1 is recorded as a pseudogene. The CDR3 has 16 residues. The CDR3 nucleotides are TGTGCCAGCAGCAAAGTCGGCCAGGGGTATGACACTGAAGCTTTCTTT. As protein: CASSKVGQGYDTEAFF.

This clonotype was observed many times. J is TRBJ2-5 and V is TRBV9; D remains ambiguous. V was cut by 0 bases and J by 2 bases, with 11 bases left in between. The CDR3 covers 15 residues. The germline CDR1 and CDR2 sequences are SGDLS and YYNGEE. CDR3 DNA: TGTGCCAGCAGCGTAGGGATAGGAAGTCAAGAGACCCAGTACTTC. Translation gives CASSVGIGSQETQYF.

This clonotype was counted at least ten times. J is TRBJ2-5 and V is TRBV9, with TRBD2 matching over 7 bases. Germline CDR1 reads SGDLS; CDR2 reads YYNGEE. The V and J ends lost 0 bases and 4 bases, in that order; junction bases with no gene match: 6. The CDR3 runs 15 residues. CDR3 DNA sequence: TGTGCCAGCAGCGTAGTAGATGTAGCGGGAGAGACCCAGTACTTC. This sequence encodes CASSVVDVAGETQYF.

In its sample, this clonotype was seen many times. V is TRBV9 and J is TRBJ2-7; D possibly corresponds to TRBD1 (6 bases). Between the trimmed V and J ends, which lost 4 bases and 9 bases, there was a span of 23 bases. The length of the CDR3 is 15 residues. Germline V gene data show CDR1 as SGDLS and CDR2 as YYNGEE. Written as DNA, the CDR3 is TGTGCCAGCAGCCTTCTTCCGACAGGCGACTATAGGCAGTACTTC. Encoded protein: CASSLLPTGDYRQYF.

In this sample, this clonotype turned up many times. J is TRBJ2-1 and V is TRBV9; D uncertain. This CDR3 has 13 residues. Germline V gives CDR1 SGDLS, CDR2 YYNGEE. Trimming took off 4 bases at V and 6 bases at J, with 11 bases between the two ends. CDR3 protein: CASSTSWANEQFF. CDR3 nucleotides: TGTGCCAGCAGCACTTCCTGGGCCAATGAGCAGTTCTTC.

Ten or more counts support this clonotype. The genes are TRBV9 and TRBJ2-6, with 8 bases identical to TRBD1. This CDR3 spans 17 amino acids. V shed 2 bases, J shed 3 bases, and the junction held 7 bases outside the gene matches. Germline CDR1 SGDLS, CDR2 YYNGEE. In DNA, the CDR3 is TGTGCCAGCAGCGTTGGACAGGGTCTAGTTGGGGCCAACGTCCTGACTTTC. Amino acid sequence: CASSVGQGLVGANVLTF.

This clonotype has at least ten counts. The chain combines TRBV9 with TRBJ2-3; tentative D call: TRBD2 (5 bases). There are 15 residues in the CDR3. Germline CDR1 and CDR2: SGDLS and YYNGEE. V lost 3 bases and J lost 1, with 12 bases in between. Written as DNA, the CDR3 is TGTGCCAGCAGCGCGACCCCCGGGGGCACAGATACGCAGTATTTT. The encoded protein is CASSATPGGTDTQYF.

This clonotype was observed at least ten times. The chain couples TRBV9 to TRBJ1-6, with TRBD1 identical over 7 bases. V dropped 4 bases and J dropped 8; count of bases not matched to a gene: 9. The CDR3 contains 15 residues. Germline CDR1 reads SGDLS; CDR2 reads YYNGEE. CDR3 protein: CASSTGTAEHSPLHF. CDR3 coding DNA: TGTGCCAGCAGCACCGGGACAGCCGAACATTCACCCCTCCACTTT.

This clonotype was recorded at least ten times. V is TRBV9 and J is TRBJ2-7, with D perhaps TRBD2 (5 bases). Germline-derived CDR1 and CDR2 are SGDLS and YYNGEE. V lost 4 bases, J lost 0 bases, and 17 bases lay in between. The CDR3 consists of 16 residues. Here the CDR3 reads CASSPGFRGNSYEQYF. The CDR3 region has the DNA TGTGCCAGCAGCCCGGGGTTTCGCGGAAACTCCTACGAGCAGTACTTC.

This clonotype was observed at least ten times. The rearrangement links TRBV9 to TRBJ2-1; tentatively, D is TRBD1 or TRBD2 (5 bases each). Germline CDR1 and CDR2: SGDLS and YYNGEE. The germline V and J ends were trimmed by 1 base and 7 bases, with 15 bases remaining between them. The CDR3 extends over 15 amino acids. The CDR3 sequence: CASSVRAGPGNEQFF. The CDR3 region has the DNA TGTGCCAGCAGCGTACGAGCAGGGCCGGGAAATGAGCAGTTCTTC.

Many counts were recorded for this clonotype. The chain is built from TRBV9 and TRBJ2-5; TRBD2 is a possible D gene (6 bases). The CDR3 has 15 residues. V was trimmed by 0 bases and J by 5 bases, leaving 14 bases between them. In germline, CDR1 is SGDLS, CDR2 YYNGEE. The CDR3 coding sequence is TGTGCCAGCAGCGTAGTGGGGGGTACCCGCGAGACCCAGTACTTC. It translates to CASSVVGGTRETQYF.

This clonotype has at least ten counts. This chain links TRBV9 with TRBJ2-7, with a possible D match to TRBD2 (7 bases). The V gene lost 2 bases and the J gene lost 4 bases, with 16 bases spanning the gap. CDR3 length: 15 amino acids. Germline V CDR1 and CDR2: SGDLS, YYNGEE. The CDR3 here is CASSVDPGGLYEQYF. For the CDR3, the DNA is TGTGCCAGCAGCGTCGACCCGGGGGGCTTATACGAGCAGTACTTC.

In its sample, this clonotype was seen many times. The chain couples TRBV9 to TRBJ1-1; D remains unclear. V lost 7 bases to trimming and J lost 4 bases, with 14 bases between them. The CDR3 sequence is 13 residues long. The germline V gene encodes CDR1 SGDLS and CDR2 YYNGEE. The CDR3 coding sequence is TGTGCCAGCGCGCCGGGGTGGGGCACTGAAGCTTTCTTT. Translating gives CASAPGWGTEAFF.